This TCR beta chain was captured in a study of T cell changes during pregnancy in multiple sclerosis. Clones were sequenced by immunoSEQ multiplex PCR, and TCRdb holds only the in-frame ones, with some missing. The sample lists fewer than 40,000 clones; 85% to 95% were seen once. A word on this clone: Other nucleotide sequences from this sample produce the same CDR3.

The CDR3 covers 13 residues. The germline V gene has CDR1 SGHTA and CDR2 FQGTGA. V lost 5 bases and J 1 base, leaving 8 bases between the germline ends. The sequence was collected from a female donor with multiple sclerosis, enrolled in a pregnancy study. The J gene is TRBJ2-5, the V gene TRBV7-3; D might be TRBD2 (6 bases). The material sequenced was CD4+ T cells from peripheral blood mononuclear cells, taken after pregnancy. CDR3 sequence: CASSRDSQETQYF. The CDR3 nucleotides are TGTGCCAGCAGCAGGGACTCCCAAGAGACCCAGTACTTC.